This entry lists 28 T cell receptor beta chains sequenced from one sample in a study of CD8 T cells in ankylosing spondylitis. Each CDR3 protein is one row after TCRdb ran MiXCR on the 5' RACE reads. The table has about 300,000 distinct CDR3 sequences, around a tenth seen once. Sequenced input: blood, either unsorted or a sorted T cell fraction (not recorded which). The receptors derive from a female donor with ankylosing spondylitis or in good health (not recorded which).

This clonotype was seen repeatedly, ten times or more. V usage is TRBV27 and J usage is TRBJ2-3, with D tentatively TRBD2 (5 bases). The CDR3 is made up of 15 amino acids. The V end was cut by 6 bases, the J end by 1 base, with 14 bases between. From germline, CDR1 is MNHEY and CDR2 SMNVEV (reference sequence). The CDR3 DNA reads TGTGCCAGCAGCCTTACACGTAGCGGCACAGATACGCAGTATTTT. This gives the protein CASSLTRSGTDTQYF.

This clonotype was picked up many times. The chain couples TRBV5-6 to TRBJ2-3; D remains unclear. Germline V gives CDR1 SGHDT, CDR2 YYEEEE. CDR3 length equals 14 residues. V was cut by 1 base and J by 3 bases, with 9 bases left in between. The DNA for the CDR3 is TGTGCCAGCAGCTTGTGGACCGTTACAGATACGCAGTATTTT. The encoded protein is CASSLWTVTDTQYF.

This clonotype showed up just a few times. The genes are TRBV5-1 and TRBJ2-5; no clear D. This CDR3 region has 13 residues. Trimming left V 2 bases short and J 5 bases short, with 10 bases between. Germline V gene sequence: CDR1 SGHRS, CDR2 YFSETQ. CDR3 in amino acids: CASSFNPAETQYF. CDR3 bases: TGCGCCAGCAGCTTCAACCCGGCGGAGACCCAGTACTTC.

The table lists this clonotype with a few counts. The chain couples TRBV20-1 to TRBJ2-1, with D possibly TRBD1 on 5 matching bases. Germline CDR1 and CDR2: DFQATT and SNEGSKA (reference sequence). The germline V and J ends were trimmed by 2 bases and 8 bases, with 16 bases remaining between them. This CDR3 is built from 14 residues. The CDR3 loop reads CSARTDGRVHEQFF. CDR3 bases: TGCAGTGCTAGAACCGACGGCAGGGTCCATGAGCAGTTCTTC.

This clonotype was counted at least ten times. This rearrangement joins TRBV19 to TRBJ2-1; D unresolved. The V gene lost 2 bases and the J gene lost 6 bases, with 8 bases spanning the gap. The CDR3 is made up of 13 amino acids. Germline lookup yields CDR1 LNHDA and CDR2 SQIVND (reference sequence). In DNA form, the CDR3 reads TGTGCCAGTAGTATACCGGTCCTCAATGAGCAGTTCTTC. It codes for CASSIPVLNEQFF.

V is TRBV7-9 and J is TRBJ1-1; 8 nucleotides match TRBD1. The CDR3 consists of 15 residues. V gave up 5 bases and J gave up 1 base; unmatched junction bases: 6. CDR1 SEHNR and CDR2 FQNEAQ come from the germline V gene (reference sequence). The CDR3 sequence is CASSPGQVQNTEAFF. DNA for the CDR3: TGTGCCAGCAGCCCGGGACAGGTCCAGAACACTGAAGCTTTCTTT.

The CDR3 protein is CASSQEEQGNSYEQYF. DNA of the CDR3: TGTGCCAGCAGCCAAGAGGAACAGGGCAACTCCTACGAGCAGTACTTC. The gene calls are TRBV4-2 and TRBJ2-7, with a weak D call TRBD1 (6 bases). The V gene lost 0 bases and the J gene lost 0 bases, with 12 bases spanning the gap. The length of the CDR3 is 16 residues. CDR1 LGHNA and CDR2 YNFKEQ come from the germline V gene.

The count of this clonotype is one. The V gene is TRBV29-1, the J gene TRBJ1-2; 12 bases match TRBD1. This CDR3 region has 13 residues. CDR1 is SQVTM, CDR2 ANQGSEA, per germline. The CDR3 is CSATGTGGEGYTF. For the CDR3, the DNA is TGCAGTGCTACCGGGACAGGGGGCGAGGGCTACACCTTC. Combining the CDR3 with reference TRBV29-1 and TRBJ1-2 gives the whole variable domain SAVISQKPSRDICQRGTSLTIQCQVDSQVTMMFWYRQQPGQSLTLIATANQGSEATYESGFVIDKFPISRPNLTFSTLTVSNMSPEDSSIYLCSATGTGGEGYTFGSGTRLTVV.

This clonotype was seen many times. This chain joins TRBV6-1 and TRBJ1-6; 7 bases map to TRBD1. The J segment lost 7 bases and the V segment lost 2 bases, leaving 11 bases of the junction unmatched. Germline lookup yields CDR1 MNHNS and CDR2 SASEGT. The CDR3 length is 17 residues. Here the CDR3 reads CASSESFGQAQNSPLHF. The CDR3 nucleotides are TGTGCCAGCAGTGAAAGTTTTGGACAGGCCCAAAATTCACCCCTCCACTTT.

The chain joins TRBV20-1 to TRBJ1-5; 8 bases align to TRBD1. Germline-derived CDR1 and CDR2 are DFQATT and SNEGSKA (reference sequence). The CDR3 runs 14 residues. The chain's CDR3 is CSARRQGASQPQHF. CDR3 in DNA: TGCAGCGCCCGGAGGCAGGGGGCATCTCAGCCCCAGCATTTT.

This clonotype has at least ten counts. The gene calls are TRBV7-9 and TRBJ1-5, with a weak D call TRBD1 (5 bases). CDR1 and CDR2 (germline): SEHNR, FQNEAQ (reference sequence). V lost 5 bases, J lost 7 bases, and 12 bases lay in between. There are 13 residues in the CDR3. CDR3 bases: TGTGCCAGCAGCCCAGGGTCTTGGCAGCCCCAGCATTTT. It specifies CASSPGSWQPQHF.

In its sample, this clonotype was seen many times. The genes are TRBV5-1 and TRBJ1-5, with D unclear. Trimming pared 7 bases from V and 2 bases from J, leaving 4 bases between. CDR3 length: 11 amino acids. Germline V gene lookup returns CDR1 SGHRS and CDR2 YFSETQ. CDR3 DNA sequence: TGCGCCAGCCTTGGCAATCAGCCCCAGCATTTT. Translating gives CASLGNQPQHF.

This clonotype was counted a few times. The rearrangement links TRBV27 to TRBJ2-5; D unclear. Trimming stripped 4 bases from V and 5 bases from J, with 14 bases between. This CDR3 is built from 14 residues. Germline CDR1 is MNHEY and CDR2 is SMNVEV (reference sequence). For the CDR3, the DNA is TGTGCCAGCAGTTCCTCCTTTGGTAGGGAGACCCAGTACTTC. Translated: CASSSSFGRETQYF.

This clonotype was observed at least ten times. This chain joins TRBV29-1 and TRBJ1-1, with D possibly matching TRBD1 (5 bases). The CDR3 runs to 13 residues. The V end was cut by 4 bases, the J end by 0 bases, with 9 bases between. Germline lookup yields CDR1 SQVTM and CDR2 ANQGSEA. In DNA form, the CDR3 reads TGCAGCGTTGTTCGGGGGATGAACACTGAAGCTTTCTTT. Translated, it gives CSVVRGMNTEAFF.

Ten or more counts support this clonotype. V usage is TRBV20-1 and J usage is TRBJ2-1, with TRBD2 matching over 10 bases. This CDR3 has 16 amino acids. Germline assignment: CDR1 DFQATT and CDR2 SNEGSKA (reference sequence). Losses at the gene ends were 5 bases for V and 8 bases for J; bases not matched to a gene: 15. CDR3 region: CSAGDPSGSLLDEQFF. The DNA of the CDR3 is TGCAGTGCTGGGGACCCTAGCGGGAGTCTTTTGGATGAGCAGTTCTTC.

The chain is built from TRBV28 and TRBJ2-1; 7 bases fit TRBD2. V was clipped by 5 bases and J by 14 bases; unmatched bases: 12. The CDR3 contains 13 residues. The germline V gene has CDR1 MDHEN and CDR2 SYDVKM. CDR3 loop: CASSERGTRWKFF. CDR3 sequence (DNA): TGTGCCAGCAGTGAGCGGGGAACTCGGTGGAAGTTCTTC.

This clonotype was detected a few times. This chain connects TRBV6-1 to TRBJ2-1; 7 nucleotides align to TRBD2. With V trimmed by 9 bases and J by 6 bases, 14 bases remained unmatched. Germline CDR1 MNHNS, CDR2 SASEGT. The CDR3 sequence is 15 residues long. CDR3 in amino acids: CASQQRDLPGNEQFF. CDR3 in DNA: TGTGCCAGTCAACAGCGGGACCTCCCCGGCAATGAGCAGTTCTTC.

At least ten counts were recorded for this clonotype. The V call is TRBV6-1, the J call TRBJ2-5; tentatively, D is TRBD1 (6 bases). V lost 6 bases to trimming and J lost 2 bases, with 16 bases between them. Germline V gene data show CDR1 as MNHNS and CDR2 as SASEGT. The CDR3 is 15 amino acids. This CDR3 is CASSLQQGKQETQYF. The CDR3 nucleotides are TGTGCCAGCAGCCTTCAACAGGGCAAACAAGAGACCCAGTACTTC.

CDR3 sequence reads: CASSYPTSGASSYNEQFF. The DNA for the CDR3 is TGCGCCAGCAGCTACCCGACTAGCGGGGCTAGCTCCTACAATGAGCAGTTCTTC. This chain connects TRBV5-1 to TRBJ2-1; 11 positions agree with TRBD2. V lost 3 bases, J lost 0 bases, and 8 bases stayed unmatched. Germline-derived CDR1 and CDR2 are SGHRS and YFSETQ. The CDR3 runs to 18 residues.

The chain links TRBV5-1 to TRBJ1-4; perhaps TRBD1 as D (5 bases). This CDR3 comprises 15 residues. Deletions cut 0 bases from V and 7 bases from J, with 13 bases between. Per the germline V gene, CDR1 is SGHRS and CDR2 is YFSETQ. The CDR3 region is CASSLVGGRGEKLFF. The CDR3 DNA reads as TGCGCCAGCAGCTTGGTGGGGGGACGAGGTGAAAAACTGTTTTTT.

This clonotype was detected only a few times. The chain is built from TRBV15 and TRBJ2-7, with 7 bases aligning to TRBD2. The CDR3 covers 15 residues. The V gene end was trimmed by 0 bases and the J gene end by 3 bases; junction bases not matched to a gene: 5. In germline, CDR1 is LNHNV, CDR2 YYDKDF (reference sequence). The DNA for the CDR3 is TGTGCCACCAGCAGAGATAATCTAGCGGACTACGAGCAGTACTTC. Residues: CATSRDNLADYEQYF.

The V and J genes are TRBV20-1 and TRBJ2-2, with TRBD1 identical over 9 bases. Per the germline V gene, CDR1 is DFQATT and CDR2 is SNEGSKA (reference sequence). The trim removed 5 bases at V and 4 bases at J, leaving 5 bases unmatched. The CDR3 covers 14 residues. The CDR3 loop is CSAVTGGSTGELFF. The CDR3 nucleotides are TGCAGTGCTGTTACAGGGGGCAGCACCGGGGAGCTGTTTTTT.

In its sample, this clonotype was seen many times. This rearrangement joins TRBV20-1 to TRBJ2-3, with D possibly matching TRBD1 (5 bases). Germline V lookup: CDR1 DFQATT, CDR2 SNEGSKA (reference sequence). Trimming cost V 7 bases and J 6 bases, with 17 bases left between them. CDR3 length: 13 amino acids. This CDR3 reads CSVPLGARDTQYF. The CDR3 DNA sequence: TGCAGTGTTCCCCTTGGGGCAAGGGATACGCAGTATTTT.

The V and J genes are TRBV20-1 and TRBJ1-1; no reliable D call. Per germline, CDR1 DFQATT and CDR2 SNEGSKA (reference sequence). V gave up 0 bases and J gave up 11 bases, with 7 bases separating them. This CDR3 contains 10 residues. CDR3 residues: CSARDGYAFF. The DNA of the CDR3 is TGCAGTGCTAGAGATGGGTATGCTTTCTTT.

The table lists this clonotype with many counts. The V gene is TRBV4-3, the J gene TRBJ2-7, with TRBD2 matching over 9 bases. V lost 0 bases, J lost 7 bases, and 16 bases stayed unmatched. Germline V lookup: CDR1 LGHNA, CDR2 YSLEER. The CDR3 spans 18 residues. This chain's CDR3 is CASSQDILGTSGPREQYF. In DNA form, the CDR3 reads TGCGCCAGCAGCCAAGACATTCTAGGCACTAGCGGGCCAAGGGAGCAGTACTTC.

This clonotype was detected a few times. The genes are TRBV11-2 and TRBJ2-5, with TRBD1 matching 8 bases. CDR1 is SGHAT, CDR2 FQNNGV, per germline. The CDR3 has 17 amino acids. The trim removed 3 bases at V and 5 bases at J, leaving 14 bases unmatched. CDR3 protein: CASSFTGTGGRVETQYF. The CDR3 coding sequence is TGTGCCAGCAGCTTCACAGGAACAGGGGGTCGAGTGGAGACCCAGTACTTC.

Ten or more counts support this clonotype. The chain couples TRBV28 to TRBJ2-2; a possible D gene is TRBD1 (6 bases). This CDR3 is 14 amino acids long. Germline CDR1 and CDR2: MDHEN and SYDVKM. Trimming removed 5 bases at V and 2 bases at J, with 9 bases between. The CDR3 is CASSTGQNTGELFF. The CDR3 region has the DNA TGTGCCAGCAGTACGGGACAAAACACCGGGGAGCTGTTTTTT.

In its sample, this clonotype was seen many times. The genes are TRBV7-9 and TRBJ2-2; D is undetermined. The ends were cut back, 5 bases at V and 4 bases at J, with 11 bases in the middle. The germline V gene has CDR1 SEHNR and CDR2 FQNEAQ (reference sequence). The CDR3 has 14 amino acids. This chain's CDR3 is CASSLQGITGELFF. The CDR3, as DNA: TGTGCCAGCAGCCTACAAGGTATCACCGGGGAGCTGTTTTTT.